This T cell receptor (beta chain) was sequenced during a study of post-analysis software for immune sequencing data. The CDR3 contains 14 residues. V was clipped by 6 bases and J by 1 base, with 14 bases between them. Germline V gives CDR1 DFQATT, CDR2 SNEGSKA (reference sequence). Points on this clonotype: What it binds is unknown.

Built from TCR beta cDNA, the libraries had unique molecular identifiers in them. It was from roughly 1 to 10 million T cells that about 540,000 cDNA molecules came. MiXCR was run by TCRdb on the PCR reads, yielding one entry per CDR3 protein. The sample lists 650,000 to 900,000 distinct CDR3 sequences; about 45% were seen once. Study findings and constraints: Among four to six TRBV segments more frequent in patients than controls were TRBV5-6, TRBV5-1 and TRBV20-1.

V and J are TRBV20-1 and TRBJ2-3, with no clear D. The clonotype was recovered from a girl under 18 with multiple sclerosis. The sequencing sample was made of blood. The CDR3 sequence: CSAPLHYGTDTQYF. CDR3 in DNA: TGCAGTGCCCCGCTACATTACGGCACAGATACGCAGTATTTT.